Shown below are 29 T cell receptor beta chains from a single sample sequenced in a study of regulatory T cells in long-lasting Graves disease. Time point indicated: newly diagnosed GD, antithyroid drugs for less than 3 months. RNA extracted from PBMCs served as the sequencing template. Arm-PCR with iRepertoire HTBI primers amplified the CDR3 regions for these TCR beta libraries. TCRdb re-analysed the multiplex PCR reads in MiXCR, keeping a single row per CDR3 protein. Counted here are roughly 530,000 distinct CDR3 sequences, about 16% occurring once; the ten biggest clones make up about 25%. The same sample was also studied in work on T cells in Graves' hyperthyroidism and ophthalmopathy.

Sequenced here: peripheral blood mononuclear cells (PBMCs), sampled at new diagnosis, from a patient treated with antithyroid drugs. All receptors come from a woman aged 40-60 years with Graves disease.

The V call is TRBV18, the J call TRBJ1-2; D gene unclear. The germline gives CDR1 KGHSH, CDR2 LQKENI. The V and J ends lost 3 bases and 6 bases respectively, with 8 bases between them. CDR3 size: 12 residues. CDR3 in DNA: TGTGCCAGCTCACCTGGTGAGCATGGCTACACCTTC. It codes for CASSPGEHGYTF.

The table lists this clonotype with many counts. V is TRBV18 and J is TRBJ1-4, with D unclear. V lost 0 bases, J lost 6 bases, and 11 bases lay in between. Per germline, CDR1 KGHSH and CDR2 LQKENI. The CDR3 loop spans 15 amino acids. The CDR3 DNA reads TGTGCCAGCTCACCACCCGGTCGGCAGCATGAAAAACTGTTTTTT. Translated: CASSPPGRQHEKLFF. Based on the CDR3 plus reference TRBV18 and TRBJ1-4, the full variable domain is NAGVMQNPRHLVRRRGQEARLRCSPMKGHSHVYWYRQLPEEGLKFMVYLQKENIIDESGMPKERFSAEFPKEGPSILRIQQVVRGDSAAYFCASSPPGRQHEKLFFGSGTQLSVL.

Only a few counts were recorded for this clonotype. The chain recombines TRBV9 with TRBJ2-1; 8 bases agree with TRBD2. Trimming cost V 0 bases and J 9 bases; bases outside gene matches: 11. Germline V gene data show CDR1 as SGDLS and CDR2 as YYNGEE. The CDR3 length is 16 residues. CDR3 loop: CASSVGRGGSEGEQFF. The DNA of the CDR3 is TGTGCCAGCAGCGTAGGACGGGGGGGCTCTGAGGGTGAGCAGTTCTTC.

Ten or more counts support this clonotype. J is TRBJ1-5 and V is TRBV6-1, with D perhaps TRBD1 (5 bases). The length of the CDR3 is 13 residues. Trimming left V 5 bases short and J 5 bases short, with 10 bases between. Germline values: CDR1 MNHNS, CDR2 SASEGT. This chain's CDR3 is CASSRDQYQPQHF. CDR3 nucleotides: TGTGCCAGCAGTCGGGACCAATATCAGCCCCAGCATTTT.

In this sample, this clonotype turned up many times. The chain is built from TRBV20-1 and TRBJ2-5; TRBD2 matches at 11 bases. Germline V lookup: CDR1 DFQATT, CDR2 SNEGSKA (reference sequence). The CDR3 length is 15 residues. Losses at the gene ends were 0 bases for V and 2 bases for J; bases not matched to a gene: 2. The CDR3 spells CSARDRLAGQETQYF. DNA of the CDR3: TGCAGTGCTAGAGACCGACTAGCGGGGCAAGAGACCCAGTACTTC.

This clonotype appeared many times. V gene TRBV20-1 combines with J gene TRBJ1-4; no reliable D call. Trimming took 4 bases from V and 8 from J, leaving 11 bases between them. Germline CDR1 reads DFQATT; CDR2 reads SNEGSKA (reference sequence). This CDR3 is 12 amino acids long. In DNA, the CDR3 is TGCAGTGCTATTCGATCTTTGGAAAAACTGTTTTTT. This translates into CSAIRSLEKLFF.

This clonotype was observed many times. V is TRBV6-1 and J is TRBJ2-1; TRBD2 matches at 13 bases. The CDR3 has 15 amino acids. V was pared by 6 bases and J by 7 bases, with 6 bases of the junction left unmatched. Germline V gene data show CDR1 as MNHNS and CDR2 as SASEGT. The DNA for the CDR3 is TGTGCCAGCAGCCATACTAGCGGGGGGGCTAATGAGCAGTTCTTC. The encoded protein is CASSHTSGGANEQFF.

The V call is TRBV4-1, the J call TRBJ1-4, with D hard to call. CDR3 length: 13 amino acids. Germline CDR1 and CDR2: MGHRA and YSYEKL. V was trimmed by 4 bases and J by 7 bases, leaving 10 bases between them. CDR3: CASSLSITEKLFF. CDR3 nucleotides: TGCGCCAGCAGCCTCTCCATTACTGAAAAACTGTTTTTT.

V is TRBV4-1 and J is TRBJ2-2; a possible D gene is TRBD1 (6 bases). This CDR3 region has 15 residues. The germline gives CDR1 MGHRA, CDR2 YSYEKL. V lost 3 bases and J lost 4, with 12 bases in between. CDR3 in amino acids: CASSQTTGITGELFF. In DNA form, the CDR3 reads TGCGCCAGCAGCCAGACGACAGGCATCACCGGGGAGCTGTTTTTT.

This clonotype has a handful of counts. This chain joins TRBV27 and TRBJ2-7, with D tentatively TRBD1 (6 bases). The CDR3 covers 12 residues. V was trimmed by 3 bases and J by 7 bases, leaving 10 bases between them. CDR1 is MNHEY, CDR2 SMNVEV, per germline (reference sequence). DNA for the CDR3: TGTGCCAGCAGTTTTCGCCAGGGGGAGCAGTACTTC. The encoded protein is CASSFRQGEQYF.

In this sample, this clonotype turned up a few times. The CDR3 reads CASSYGTSRQVRNSPLHF. CDR3 DNA: TGTGCCAGCAGTTACGGCACCTCCCGGCAGGTCCGTAATTCACCCCTCCACTTT. V and J are TRBV6-2 or TRBV6-3 and TRBJ1-6; D unresolved. There are 18 residues in the CDR3. Trimming left V 2 bases short and J 6 bases short, with 20 bases between. Germline V gives CDR1 MNHEY, CDR2 SVGEGT.

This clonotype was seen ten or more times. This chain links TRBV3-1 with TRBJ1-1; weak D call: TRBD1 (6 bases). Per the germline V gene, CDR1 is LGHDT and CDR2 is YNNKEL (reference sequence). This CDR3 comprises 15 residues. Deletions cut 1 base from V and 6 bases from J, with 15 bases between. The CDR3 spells CASSQGGNRVAEAFF. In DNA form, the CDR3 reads TGTGCCAGCAGCCAAGGGGGGAACAGGGTCGCTGAAGCTTTCTTT. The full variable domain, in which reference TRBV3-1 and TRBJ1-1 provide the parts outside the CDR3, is DTAVSQTPKYLVTQMGNDKSIKCEQNLGHDTMYWYKQDSKKFLKIMFSYNNKELIINETVPNRFSPKSPDKAHLNLHINSLELGDSAVYFCASSQGGNRVAEAFFGQGTRLTVV.

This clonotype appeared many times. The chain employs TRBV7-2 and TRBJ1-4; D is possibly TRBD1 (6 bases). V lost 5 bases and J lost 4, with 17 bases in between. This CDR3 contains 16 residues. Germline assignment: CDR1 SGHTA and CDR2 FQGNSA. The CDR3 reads CASSPGLLRGNEKLFF. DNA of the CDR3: TGTGCCAGCAGCCCCGGACTTCTCAGGGGTAATGAAAAACTGTTTTTT.

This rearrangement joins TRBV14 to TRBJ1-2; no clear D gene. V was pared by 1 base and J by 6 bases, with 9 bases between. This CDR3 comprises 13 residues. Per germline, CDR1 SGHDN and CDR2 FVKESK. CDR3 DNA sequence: TGTGCCAGCAGCCAAGTTAGGAGGGATGGCTACACCTTC. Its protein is CASSQVRRDGYTF.

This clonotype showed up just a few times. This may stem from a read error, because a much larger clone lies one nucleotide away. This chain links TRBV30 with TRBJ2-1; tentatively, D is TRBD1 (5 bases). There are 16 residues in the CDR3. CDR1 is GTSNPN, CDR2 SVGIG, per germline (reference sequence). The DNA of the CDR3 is TGTGCCTGGAGTGTAAGGGGCAGGGCAACCTACGATGAGCAGTTCTTC. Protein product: CAWSVRGRATYDEQFF.

The CDR3 loop is CASRSGTDYGYTF. CDR3 bases: TGTGCCAGCAGATCCGGGACGGACTATGGCTACACCTTC. The chain carries TRBV28 and TRBJ1-2, with D tentatively TRBD1 (5 bases). Trimming shortened V by 6 bases and J by 3 bases, and 11 bases separated the two germline ends. The CDR3 totals 13 residues. Germline CDR1 and CDR2: MDHEN and SYDVKM.

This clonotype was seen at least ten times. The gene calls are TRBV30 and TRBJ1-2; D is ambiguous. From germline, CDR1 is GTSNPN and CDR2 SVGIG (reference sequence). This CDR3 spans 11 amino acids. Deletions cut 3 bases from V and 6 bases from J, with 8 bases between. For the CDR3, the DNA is TGTGCCTGGAGGGTACGTGATGGCTACACCTTC. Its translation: CAWRVRDGYTF.

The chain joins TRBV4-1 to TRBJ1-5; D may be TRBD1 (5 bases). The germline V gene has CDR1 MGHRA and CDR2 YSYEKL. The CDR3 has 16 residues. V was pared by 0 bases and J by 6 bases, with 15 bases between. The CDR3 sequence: CASSQEMGGAGQPQHF. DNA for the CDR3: TGCGCCAGCAGCCAAGAAATGGGAGGGGCCGGTCAGCCCCAGCATTTT.

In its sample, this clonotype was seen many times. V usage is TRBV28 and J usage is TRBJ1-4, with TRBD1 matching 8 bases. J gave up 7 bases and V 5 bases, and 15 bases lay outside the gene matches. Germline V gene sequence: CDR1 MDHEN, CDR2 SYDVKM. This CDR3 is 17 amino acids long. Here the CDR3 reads CASSRARSGGAGEKLFF. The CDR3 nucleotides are TGTGCCAGCAGTCGAGCCCGGTCAGGGGGCGCGGGTGAAAAACTGTTTTTT.

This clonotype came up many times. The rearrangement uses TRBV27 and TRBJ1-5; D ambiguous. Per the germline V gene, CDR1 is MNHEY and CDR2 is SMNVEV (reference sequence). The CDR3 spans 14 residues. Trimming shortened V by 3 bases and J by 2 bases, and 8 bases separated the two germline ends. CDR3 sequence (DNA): TGTGCCAGCAGTTTTTATGGGGGCAATCAGCCCCAGCATTTT. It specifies CASSFYGGNQPQHF.

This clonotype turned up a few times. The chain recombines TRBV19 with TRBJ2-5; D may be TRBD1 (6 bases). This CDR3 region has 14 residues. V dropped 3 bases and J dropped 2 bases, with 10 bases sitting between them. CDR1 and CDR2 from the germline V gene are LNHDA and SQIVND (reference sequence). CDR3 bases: TGTGCCAGTAGTATGACAGGTCAGCAAGAGACCCAGTACTTC. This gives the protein CASSMTGQQETQYF. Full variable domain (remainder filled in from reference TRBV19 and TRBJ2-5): DGGITQSPKYLFRKEGQNVTLSCEQNLNHDAMYWYRQDPGQGLRLIYYSQIVNDFQKGDIAEGYSVSREKKESFPLTVTSAQKNPTAFYLCASSMTGQQETQYFGPGTRLLVL.

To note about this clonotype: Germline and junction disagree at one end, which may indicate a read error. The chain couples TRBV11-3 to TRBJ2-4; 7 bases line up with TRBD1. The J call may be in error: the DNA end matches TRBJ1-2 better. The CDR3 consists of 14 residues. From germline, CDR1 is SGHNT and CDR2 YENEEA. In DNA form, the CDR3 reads TGTGCCAGCAGCTTAAGGGGACAGAACTATAGCTACACCTTC. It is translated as CASSLRGQNYSYTF.

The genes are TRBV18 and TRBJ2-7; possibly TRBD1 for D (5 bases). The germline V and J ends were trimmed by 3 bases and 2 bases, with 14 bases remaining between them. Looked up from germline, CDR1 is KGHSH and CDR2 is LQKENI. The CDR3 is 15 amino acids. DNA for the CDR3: TGTGCCAGCTCACCGGAAAAGGCAGGGCCCTACGAGCAGTACTTC. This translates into CASSPEKAGPYEQYF. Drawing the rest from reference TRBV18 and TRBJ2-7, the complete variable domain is NAGVMQNPRHLVRRRGQEARLRCSPMKGHSHVYWYRQLPEEGLKFMVYLQKENIIDESGMPKERFSAEFPKEGPSILRIQQVVRGDSAAYFCASSPEKAGPYEQYFGPGTRLTVT.

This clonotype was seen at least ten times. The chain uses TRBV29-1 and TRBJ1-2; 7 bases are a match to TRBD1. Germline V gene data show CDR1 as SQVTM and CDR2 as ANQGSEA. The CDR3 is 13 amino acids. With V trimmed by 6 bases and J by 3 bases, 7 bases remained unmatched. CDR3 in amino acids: CSVERDSHYGYTF. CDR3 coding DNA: TGCAGCGTAGAAAGGGACAGCCACTATGGCTACACCTTC.

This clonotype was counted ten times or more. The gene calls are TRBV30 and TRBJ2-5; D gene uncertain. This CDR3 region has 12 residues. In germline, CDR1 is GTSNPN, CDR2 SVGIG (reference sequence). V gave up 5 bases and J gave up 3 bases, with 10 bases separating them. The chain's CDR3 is CAWGGWEETQYF. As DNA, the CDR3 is TGTGCCTGGGGTGGGTGGGAAGAGACCCAGTACTTC.

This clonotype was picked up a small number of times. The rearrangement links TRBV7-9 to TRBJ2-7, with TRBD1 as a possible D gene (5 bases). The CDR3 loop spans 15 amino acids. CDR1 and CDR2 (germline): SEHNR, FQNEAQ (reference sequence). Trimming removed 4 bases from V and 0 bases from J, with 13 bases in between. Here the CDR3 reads CASSWPDSSSYEQYF. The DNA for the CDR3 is TGTGCCAGCAGCTGGCCAGACAGTAGCTCCTACGAGCAGTACTTC.

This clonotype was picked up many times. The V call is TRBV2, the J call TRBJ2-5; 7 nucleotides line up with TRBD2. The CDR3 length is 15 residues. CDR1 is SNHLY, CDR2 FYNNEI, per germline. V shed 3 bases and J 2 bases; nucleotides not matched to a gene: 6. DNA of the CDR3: TGTGCCAGCAGTGACCGGGACTACCTTCAAGAGACCCAGTACTTC. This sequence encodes CASSDRDYLQETQYF.

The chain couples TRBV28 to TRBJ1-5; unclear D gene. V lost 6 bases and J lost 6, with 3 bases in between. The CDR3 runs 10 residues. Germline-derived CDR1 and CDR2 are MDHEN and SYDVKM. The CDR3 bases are TGTGCCAGCAGCGGTCAGCCCCAGCATTTT. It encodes CASSGQPQHF.

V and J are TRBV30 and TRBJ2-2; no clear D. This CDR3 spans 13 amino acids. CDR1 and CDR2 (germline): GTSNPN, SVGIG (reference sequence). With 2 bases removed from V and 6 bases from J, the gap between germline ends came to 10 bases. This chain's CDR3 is CAWSRLVPGELFF. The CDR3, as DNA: TGTGCCTGGAGTCGACTCGTACCCGGGGAGCTGTTTTTT.